Described below is a single T cell receptor (beta chain) sequence and its context. The antigen remains unidentified. Assay used: immunoSEQ multiplex PCR; TCRdb lists only in-frame clones, some missing. The sample includes approximately 76,000 clones, 78% of them seen just once. After expansion with viral peptide pools in the ViraFEST assay, antigen-specific CD4+ T cells were sequenced. Culture lasted over 9 days before CD4+ T cell isolation. Nucleocapsid antibody tests were negative, and the vaccine recipients had no prior SARS-CoV-2 infection. The data originate from a study of vaccination effects on CD4 cells after COVID-19. Study-wide results and caveats: Few convalescent patients were included, and no early post-infection timepoints were sampled. Clones from infection and from vaccination both contracted markedly late after vaccination.

V was clipped by 1 base and J by 8 bases, with 15 bases between them. Germline V lookup: CDR1 LGHNA, CDR2 YNFKEQ. The CDR3 extends over 15 amino acids. The V call is TRBV4-2, the J call TRBJ2-4; D tentatively fits TRBD1 or TRBD2 (5 bases each). The source was CD4+ T cells from PBMCs cultured with SARS-CoV-2 spike peptides, collected before COVID-19 vaccination. The source is a human donor who received a COVID-19 vaccine. This CDR3 is CASSQVGRDVDIQYF. The CDR3 DNA reads TGTGCCAGCAGCCAAGTCGGACGGGACGTGGACATTCAGTACTTC.